A single sample is the source of the 7 T cell receptor beta chains below, sequenced in a study of blood T cell repertoires in COVID-19. Clones were read by immunoSEQ multiplex PCR, and TCRdb kept only the in-frame ones, dropping some. The top ten hold about 4% of the sample, which has 250,000 to 300,000 clones, just under 90% seen once. The sequenced sample was peripheral blood. The receptor source for this set is a woman in her forties with acute or convalescent COVID-19.

The chain joins TRBV2 to TRBJ1-6; D possibly corresponds to TRBD1 (6 bases). Trimming cost V 4 bases and J 5 bases, with 15 bases left between them. The CDR3 consists of 16 residues. In germline, CDR1 is SNHLY, CDR2 FYNNEI. As DNA, the CDR3 is TGTGCCAGCAGTGTTTGGGGGCGCGCGGATAATTCACCCCTCCACTTT. As protein: CASSVWGRADNSPLHF.

The V and J genes are TRBV10-2 and TRBJ1-1; D is possibly TRBD1 (5 bases). The ends were cut back, 5 bases at V and 1 base at J, with 8 bases in the middle. Germline lookup yields CDR1 WSHSY and CDR2 SAAADI. This CDR3 contains 13 residues. CDR3 nucleotides: TGCGCCAGCAGTAGACAGAAGAACACTGAAGCTTTCTTT. As protein: CASSRQKNTEAFF.

The J gene is TRBJ2-1, the V gene TRBV7-9, with 8 positions matching TRBD2. The CDR3 is made up of 15 amino acids. V dropped 8 bases and J dropped 2; count of bases not matched to a gene: 8. Germline V gene sequence: CDR1 SEHNR, CDR2 FQNEAQ (reference sequence). The CDR3 nucleotides read TGTGCCAGCGGCGCCCGGGGGGGGACCTACAATGAGCAGTTCTTC. It specifies CASGARGGTYNEQFF.

The chain recombines TRBV24-1 with TRBJ1-2; 10 bases are shared with TRBD1. Trimming removed 4 bases from V and 5 bases from J; junction bases left unmatched: 6. This CDR3 contains 15 residues. CDR1 KGHDR and CDR2 SFDVKD come from the germline V gene. This CDR3 is CATSEPGQGLYGYTF. CDR3 coding DNA: TGTGCCACCAGTGAGCCGGGACAGGGGCTTTATGGCTACACCTTC.

This clone was seen more than once but under ten times. The chain is built from TRBV27 and TRBJ1-2, with 12 bases that match TRBD1. This CDR3 spans 16 amino acids. The V gene end was trimmed by 2 bases and the J gene end by 6 bases; junction bases not matched to a gene: 7. Germline V gives CDR1 MNHEY, CDR2 SMNVEV (reference sequence). The CDR3 here is CASSLRGQGATDGYTF. The DNA for the CDR3 is TGTGCCAGCAGTTTAAGGGGACAGGGGGCAACGGATGGCTACACCTTC.

Here the CDR3 reads CASSQDLLDNQPQHF. The CDR3 DNA reads TGTGCCAGCAGCCAGGATCTACTAGACAATCAGCCCCAGCATTTT. The V and J genes are TRBV3-1 (or the pseudogene TRBV3-2) and TRBJ1-5; D is unresolved. There are 15 residues in the CDR3. Trimming left V 3 bases short and J 3 bases short, with 12 bases between. Germline V gene lookup returns CDR1 LGHDT and CDR2 YNNKEL (reference sequence).

The chain uses TRBV27 and TRBJ1-2; D is unresolved. Deletions cut 3 bases from V and 0 bases from J, with 14 bases between. The CDR3 length is 16 residues. From germline, CDR1 is MNHEY and CDR2 SMNVEV (reference sequence). Here the CDR3 DNA reads TGTGCCAGCAGTTTGCCAGACGGGGAGGCTAACTATGGCTACACCTTC. The encoded protein is CASSLPDGEANYGYTF.